The 31 T cell receptor beta chains below were found in one sample sequenced in a study of siplizumab effects on memory and regulatory T cells. The table came from immunoSEQ multiplex PCR; TCRdb's copy has only in-frame clones and leaves some out. There are some 97,000 clones in the sample; roughly 94% occur only once, and 0.55% to 0.85% lies in the top ten. Sequencing used Tregs sorted from blood. The receptors come from a human donor in good health.

The chain joins TRBV7-3 to TRBJ1-2; TRBD1 matches at 7 bases. The V segment lost 2 bases and the J segment 4 bases; nucleotides outside the gene matches: 4. This CDR3 has 14 residues. The germline V gene has CDR1 SGHTA and CDR2 FQGTGA. The CDR3 DNA sequence: TGTGCCAGCAGCTTAGGGACAGACCTCTATGGCTACACCTTC. Amino acids: CASSLGTDLYGYTF. The full variable domain, rest sourced from reference TRBV7-3 and TRBJ1-2, is GAGVSQTPSNKVTEKGKYVELRCDPISGHTALYWYRQSLGQGPEFLIYFQGTGAADDSGLPNDRFFAVRPEGSVSTLKIQRTERGDSAVYLCASSLGTDLYGYTFGSGTRLTVV.

The chain uses TRBV5-1 and TRBJ2-5; TRBD1 is a possible D gene (6 bases). V was shortened by 4 bases and J by 0 bases, with 13 bases between the two germline ends. The germline CDR1 and CDR2 sequences are SGHRS and YFSETQ. There are 15 residues in the CDR3. In DNA form, the CDR3 reads TGCGCCAGCAGCATCACAGGGTGGCACCAAGAGACCCAGTACTTC. This translates into CASSITGWHQETQYF.

The V gene is TRBV5-1, the J gene TRBJ2-3, with 9 bases fitting TRBD1. CDR3 size: 15 residues. V gave up 4 bases and J gave up 5 bases; unmatched junction bases: 8. Germline assignment: CDR1 SGHRS and CDR2 YFSETQ. This chain's CDR3 is CASSHGQGRGDTQYF. For the CDR3, the DNA is TGCGCCAGCAGCCATGGACAGGGGCGGGGAGATACGCAGTATTTT.

V usage is TRBV6-1 and J usage is TRBJ1-2; D unresolved. The CDR3 length is 13 residues. Trimming removed 6 bases at V and 6 bases at J, with 14 bases between. Germline CDR1 MNHNS, CDR2 SASEGT. The CDR3 loop is CASRDWTGNGYTF. The CDR3 nucleotides are TGTGCCAGCAGGGACTGGACGGGAAATGGCTACACCTTC.

In this sample, this clone turned up a few times. The rearrangement uses TRBV7-9 and TRBJ1-2; TRBD1 agrees at 7 bases. This CDR3 spans 15 amino acids. Per germline, CDR1 SEHNR and CDR2 FQNEAQ (reference sequence). V shed 8 bases, J shed 8 bases, and the junction held 17 bases outside the gene matches. In DNA form, the CDR3 reads TGTGCCAGCTCAGGGACAGCGGATTTGAATCGGGGCTACACCTTC. Its protein product is CASSGTADLNRGYTF.

The chain links TRBV30 to TRBJ2-3, with 10 bases matching TRBD2. The CDR3 runs 16 residues. V lost 1 base to trimming and J lost 1 base; unmatched junction nucleotides: 5. Germline V gives CDR1 GTSNPN, CDR2 SVGIG (reference sequence). CDR3 bases: TGTGCCTGGAGTGCCGCTAGCGGGAGACGCACAGATACGCAGTATTTT. Translated, it gives CAWSAASGRRTDTQYF.

The chain uses TRBV6-1 and TRBJ2-3; D not resolved. The CDR3 totals 15 residues. The V gene lost 2 bases and the J gene lost 7 bases, with 16 bases spanning the gap. Per the germline V gene, CDR1 is MNHNS and CDR2 is SASEGT. The CDR3 loop reads CASSEFVTEVNTQYF. The CDR3 coding sequence is TGTGCCAGCAGTGAATTTGTGACCGAAGTGAATACGCAGTATTTT.

CDR3 sequence: CASSLALGSGDTGELFF. The DNA of the CDR3 is TGCGCCAGCAGCTTGGCCCTGGGATCAGGGGACACCGGGGAGCTGTTTTTT. V usage is TRBV5-1 and J usage is TRBJ2-2; a weak D match, TRBD1 (6 bases). The CDR3 runs to 17 residues. Germline V CDR1 and CDR2: SGHRS, YFSETQ. V was cut by 0 bases and J by 3 bases, with 15 bases left in between.

Only one count was recorded for this clone. The gene calls are TRBV2 and TRBJ2-3, with 10 bases that match TRBD2. This CDR3 is 16 amino acids long. In germline, CDR1 is SNHLY, CDR2 FYNNEI. Trimming took 4 bases from V and 2 from J; bases not matched to a gene: 6. For the CDR3, the DNA is TGTGCCAGCAGTGGGGCTAGCGGGGGCCCCACAGATACGCAGTATTTT. Its protein is CASSGASGGPTDTQYF.

As DNA, the CDR3 is TGTGCCAGCAGCTTAGCGGGAGCGTCCGGGGAGCTGTTTTTT. Amino acids: CASSLAGASGELFF. The V gene is TRBV7-8, the J gene TRBJ2-2, with TRBD2 as a possible D gene (5 bases). The germline gives CDR1 SGHVS, CDR2 FQNEAQ. This CDR3 contains 14 residues. Between the trimmed V and J ends, which lost 0 bases and 6 bases, there was a span of 8 bases.

The J gene is TRBJ2-7, the V gene TRBV5-4; D perhaps matches TRBD1 (6 bases). Per germline, CDR1 SGHNT and CDR2 YYREEE (reference sequence). The CDR3 extends over 13 amino acids. Deletions cut 5 bases from V and 6 bases from J, with 15 bases between. CDR3 residues: CASRTQPQGEQYF. The CDR3 DNA reads as TGTGCCAGCAGAACGCAGCCACAGGGCGAGCAGTACTTC.

The chain employs TRBV10-1 and TRBJ2-1; 10 nucleotides align to TRBD2. The junction had 5 bases not matched to a gene; V was cut back by 2 bases and J by 4 bases. The CDR3 runs 16 residues. Per germline, CDR1 WNHNN and CDR2 SYGVQD (reference sequence). CDR3 loop: CASSETSGNIYNEQFF. CDR3 DNA: TGCGCCAGCAGTGAGACTAGCGGGAATATTTACAATGAGCAGTTCTTC.

Only one count was recorded for this clone. The chain joins TRBV10-1 to TRBJ2-3, with 12 bases aligning to TRBD2. The CDR3 consists of 20 residues. CDR1 is WNHNN, CDR2 SYGVQD, per germline (reference sequence). The junction had 21 bases not matched to a gene; V was cut back by 4 bases and J by 7 bases. The CDR3 loop is CASSVLTSGRTTSQNNTQYF. The CDR3, as DNA: TGCGCCAGCAGTGTATTAACTAGCGGGAGGACTACGTCCCAGAATAATACGCAGTATTTT.

The chain is built from TRBV9 and TRBJ2-2; no reliable D call. Trimming removed 0 bases from V and 5 bases from J, with 5 bases in between. In germline, CDR1 is SGDLS, CDR2 YYNGEE. The CDR3 extends over 13 amino acids. The CDR3 nucleotides are TGTGCCAGCAGCGTAGCCCAGACCGGGGAGCTGTTTTTT. Its translation is CASSVAQTGELFF. Combining the CDR3 with reference TRBV9 and TRBJ2-2 gives the whole variable domain DSGVTQTPKHLITATGQRVTLRCSPRSGDLSVYWYQQSLDQGLQFLIQYYNGEERAKGNILERFSAQQFPDLHSELNLSSLELGDSALYFCASSVAQTGELFFGEGSRLTVL.

This clone was picked up one time. The chain employs TRBV2 and TRBJ2-1, with 14 bases aligning to TRBD2. The germline CDR1 and CDR2 sequences are SNHLY and FYNNEI. The length of the CDR3 is 17 residues. V gave up 4 bases and J gave up 0 bases; unmatched junction bases: 2. CDR3 bases: TGTGCCAGCAGTGGGGGGACTAGCGGGAGCTCCTACAATGAGCAGTTCTTC. This gives the protein CASSGGTSGSSYNEQFF. The full variable domain, completed using reference TRBV2 and TRBJ2-1, is EPEVTQTPSHQVTQMGQEVILRCVPISNHLYFYWYRQILGQKVEFLVSFYNNEISEKSEIFDDQFSVERPDGSNFTLKIRSTKLEDSAMYFCASSGGTSGSSYNEQFFGPGTRLTVL.

The chain recombines TRBV7-6 with TRBJ2-3, with 7 positions matching TRBD2. The CDR3 has 18 residues. The V segment lost 1 base and the J segment 0 bases; nucleotides outside the gene matches: 10. Per germline, CDR1 SGHVS and CDR2 FNYEAQ. CDR3 nucleotides: TGTGCCAGCAGCTTAGGGTTGGGAGGGGCCTTAAGCACAGATACGCAGTATTTT. Translation gives CASSLGLGGALSTDTQYF.

The rearrangement links TRBV5-1 to TRBJ1-1; TRBD1 matches 7 bases. The V gene's germline CDR1 is SGHRS and CDR2 YFSETQ. The ends lost 4 bases at V and 10 bases at J; junction bases unmatched: 28. The CDR3 is made up of 19 amino acids. CDR3: CASSRQTGRLGSSGRGAFF. The CDR3 DNA is TGCGCCAGCAGCCGGCAGACAGGGCGACTGGGGTCGAGTGGAAGGGGAGCTTTCTTT.

This sequence joins TRBV15 and TRBJ1-2; D is unresolved. The CDR3 spans 13 residues. V lost 3 bases to trimming and J lost 6 bases, with 11 bases between them. Germline CDR1 reads LNHNV; CDR2 reads YYDKDF (reference sequence). Here the CDR3 DNA reads TGTGCCACCAGCAGTCCCTGGGGTGATGGCTACACCTTC. The encoded protein is CATSSPWGDGYTF.

Worth noting for this clone: The sample carries other DNA sequences with the same CDR3. The J gene is TRBJ2-3, the V gene TRBV7-9, with D perhaps given as TRBD1 or TRBD2 (5 bases each). The V gene's germline CDR1 is SEHNR and CDR2 FQNEAQ (reference sequence). The CDR3 is made up of 13 amino acids. V shed 5 bases and J shed 4 bases, with 10 bases lying between them. The CDR3 DNA reads TGTGCCAGCAGCACCCGGGGACCAGATACGCAGTATTTT. Translating gives CASSTRGPDTQYF.

The rearrangement links TRBV4-2 to TRBJ2-3, with 8 bases lining up with TRBD2. V lost 4 bases to trimming and J lost 4 bases; unmatched junction nucleotides: 7. The germline V gene has CDR1 LGHNA and CDR2 YNFKEQ. This CDR3 region has 15 residues. Here the CDR3 reads CASSRSGKEPDTQYF. CDR3 coding DNA: TGTGCCAGCAGCCGTAGCGGGAAGGAACCAGATACGCAGTATTTT.

The chain joins TRBV14 to TRBJ1-3; D is ambiguous. Germline V lookup: CDR1 SGHDN, CDR2 FVKESK. The CDR3 loop spans 16 amino acids. Trimming left V 4 bases short and J 0 bases short, with 13 bases between. CDR3 sequence reads: CASSLIETRSGNTIYF. The DNA for the CDR3 is TGTGCCAGCAGCCTAATCGAGACCCGCTCTGGAAACACCATATATTTT.

The chain couples TRBV7-2 to TRBJ1-1; D is uncertain. CDR3 length: 16 amino acids. V was clipped by 5 bases and J by 4 bases, with 20 bases between them. Looked up from germline, CDR1 is SGHTA and CDR2 is FQGNSA. The CDR3 protein is CASSPSGRSGVTEAFF. As DNA, the CDR3 is TGTGCCAGCAGCCCCTCCGGCAGGTCTGGGGTCACTGAAGCTTTCTTT.

This clone was seen just once. J is TRBJ2-3 and V is TRBV5-6; 8 bases fit TRBD2. The CDR3 has 15 amino acids. The V segment lost 1 base and the J segment 6 bases; nucleotides outside the gene matches: 7. CDR1 is SGHDT and CDR2 is YYEEEE in the germline V gene. The CDR3, as DNA: TGTGCCAGCAGCTTGCGTCTAGCGGGTGCCGATACGCAGTATTTT. It codes for CASSLRLAGADTQYF. Full variable domain (rest looked up from reference TRBV5-6 and TRBJ2-3): DAGVTQSPTHLIKTRGQQVTLRCSPKSGHDTVSWYQQALGQGPQFIFQYYEEEERQRGNFPDRFSGHQFPNYSSELNVNALLLGDSALYLCASSLRLAGADTQYFGPGTRLTVL.

The chain recombines TRBV4-1 with TRBJ2-5, with D possibly being TRBD1 or TRBD2 (5 bases each). The germline gives CDR1 MGHRA, CDR2 YSYEKL. CDR3 length equals 17 residues. The V end lost 2 bases, the J end lost 5 bases, and 21 bases lay between the germline ends. DNA for the CDR3: TGCGCCAGCAGCCAACCCGCGGACACCAGGGAGCGGGAGACCCAGTACTTC. This encodes CASSQPADTRERETQYF.

The J gene is TRBJ2-4, the V gene TRBV28, with no clear D. This CDR3 has 15 residues. The germline V gene has CDR1 MDHEN and CDR2 SYDVKM. V was pared by 3 bases and J by 0 bases, with 9 bases between. CDR3 DNA sequence: TGTGCCAGCAGTTTGACACGACTAGCCAAAAACATTCAGTACTTC. Its protein product is CASSLTRLAKNIQYF.

This clone was observed once. The chain uses TRBV19 and TRBJ2-1; D gene ambiguous. The CDR3 contains 16 residues. V was cut by 5 bases and J by 3 bases, with 17 bases left in between. Germline loops: CDR1 LNHDA, CDR2 SQIVND (reference sequence). The CDR3 reads CASSFAPAPLYNEQFF. The CDR3, as DNA: TGTGCCAGTAGTTTTGCACCCGCCCCTCTCTACAATGAGCAGTTCTTC.

The chain carries TRBV20-1 and TRBJ2-7, with D maybe TRBD2 (5 bases). Trimming took off 3 bases at V and 7 bases at J, with 10 bases between the two ends. The CDR3 loop spans 11 amino acids. Germline V gene sequence: CDR1 DFQATT, CDR2 SNEGSKA (reference sequence). CDR3 sequence (DNA): TGCAGTGCTAGTTCCGGGAATGAGCAGTACTTC. It is translated as CSASSGNEQYF.

In its sample, this clone was seen once. The rearrangement joins TRBV15 to TRBJ2-1, with a tentative D call TRBD2 (6 bases). The germline gives CDR1 LNHNV, CDR2 YYDKDF (reference sequence). Trimming left V 2 bases short and J 3 bases short, with 11 bases between. The CDR3 has 15 amino acids. The CDR3 region has the DNA TGTGCCACCAGCAGAACCCGGGACTTCTACAATGAGCAGTTCTTC. As protein: CATSRTRDFYNEQFF. Using reference TRBV15 and TRBJ2-1 for the parts outside the CDR3, the full variable domain is DAMVIQNPRYQVTQFGKPVTLSCSQTLNHNVMYWYQQKSSQAPKLLFHYYDKDFNNEADTPDNFQSRRPNTSFCFLDIRSPGLGDTAMYLCATSRTRDFYNEQFFGPGTRLTVL.

The CDR3 sequence is CASTKKYSSQETQYF. DNA of the CDR3: TGTGCCAGCACCAAGAAATACAGCTCCCAAGAGACCCAGTACTTC. The V call is TRBV27, the J call TRBJ2-5, with D uncertain. The CDR3 runs 15 residues. Trimming took 7 bases from V and 1 from J, leaving 16 bases between them. Germline CDR1 reads MNHEY; CDR2 reads SMNVEV (reference sequence).

As DNA, the CDR3 is TGTGCCAGCAGTGGAATACGCGAGCAGTACTTC. This codes for CASSGIREQYF. The rearrangement joins TRBV6-6 to TRBJ2-7; no firm D call. Trimming shortened V by 5 bases and J by 6 bases, and 8 bases separated the two germline ends. The germline gives CDR1 MNHNY, CDR2 SVGAGI (reference sequence). The CDR3 runs to 11 residues.

This chain links TRBV2 with TRBJ2-5, with D unclear. V was shortened by 5 bases and J by 4 bases, with 11 bases between the two germline ends. Looked up from germline, CDR1 is SNHLY and CDR2 is FYNNEI. The CDR3 contains 13 residues. The DNA for the CDR3 is TGTGCCAGCAGTCCCACCAGAGTAGAGACCCAGTACTTC. It translates to CASSPTRVETQYF.